This TCR beta chain was identified in a study of T cells in localized non-small cell lung cancer. A note on this clone: Antigen specificity is unknown.

The CDR3 spans 16 residues. Germline V gene lookup returns CDR1 ENHRY and CDR2 SYGVKD. Deletions cut 2 bases from V and 0 bases from J, with 13 bases between. The assay was immunoSEQ multiplex PCR, and TCRdb's table has in-frame clones only and misses some. Of around 94,000 clones detected, 80% to 90% appear once; the ten largest clones hold more than 14%. Study-wide points: Of the top 100 tumor clones, median roughly 60 were in adjacent lung, 25 to 35 among its top 100. Higher T cell density in the blood was associated with longer overall survival, whereas higher adjacent-lung clonality associated with shorter survival. Uninvolved adjacent lung showed peak T cell clonality, exceeding tumor.

The source of this sequence is a man between 40 and 69 years old with stage I squamous cell lung carcinoma. The input for sequencing was peripheral blood, taken before any cancer treatment. This chain uses TRBV10-3 with TRBJ1-2; D might be TRBD1 (6 bases). The CDR3 DNA sequence: TGTGCCATCAGTGAGCTGGACAGCAATCCTAACTATGGCTACACCTTC. Its translation is CAISELDSNPNYGYTF.